Below are 7 T cell receptor beta chains sequenced from a single sample in a study of blood T cell repertoires in COVID-19. Repertoires were generated with immunoSEQ multiplex PCR, while TCRdb's copy carries only in-frame clones and drops some. The repertoire holds hundreds of thousands of clones, with around 89% as singletons. The sample comprised peripheral blood. The receptors originated from a man between 40 and 49 years old with acute or convalescent COVID-19.

The chain employs TRBV2 and TRBJ1-1; TRBD1 matches 7 bases. The CDR3 extends over 15 amino acids. V lost 5 bases, J lost 1 base, and 7 bases stayed unmatched. Germline CDR1 is SNHLY and CDR2 is FYNNEI. DNA for the CDR3: TGTGCCAGCAGTTTTAGACAGGGCTCGAACACTGAAGCTTTCTTT. As protein: CASSFRQGSNTEAFF.

This clone came up once. Relative to the germline gene, one junction end is altered; a read error may explain this. V and J are TRBV19 and TRBJ1-6; D is perhaps TRBD1 (6 bases). This CDR3 comprises 12 residues. Per germline, CDR1 LNHDA and CDR2 SQIVND (reference sequence). The CDR3 DNA reads as TGTGCCAGCACCGTCGGGGGGCGCGACTTTTACTTT. This translates into CASTVGGRDFYF.

This clone was found a few times. V is TRBV3-1 (or the pseudogene TRBV3-2) and J is TRBJ2-7; 9 bases line up with TRBD2. CDR1 and CDR2 (germline): LGHDT, YNNKEL (reference sequence). The CDR3 is made up of 17 amino acids. Losses at the gene ends were 4 bases for V and 7 bases for J; bases not matched to a gene: 17. CDR3 region: CASSRSGGAGGPKEQYF. CDR3 in DNA: TGTGCCAGCAGCCGCTCTGGAGGGGCGGGAGGGCCGAAAGAGCAGTACTTC.

V and J are TRBV11-3 and TRBJ1-6; D unclear. The germline CDR1 and CDR2 sequences are SGHNT and YENEEA. The CDR3 sequence is 13 residues long. Between the trimmed V and J ends, which lost 8 bases and 2 bases, there was a span of 7 bases. The chain's CDR3 is CASSRTYNSPLHF. DNA of the CDR3: TGTGCCAGCTCGCGGACCTATAATTCACCCCTCCACTTT.

The chain combines TRBV7-2 with TRBJ2-7, with D possibly matching TRBD1 (5 bases). This CDR3 has 15 amino acids. From germline, CDR1 is SGHTA and CDR2 FQGNSA. Trimming removed 6 bases at V and 1 base at J, with 16 bases between. CDR3 sequence: CASRSPGSQSYEQYF. The CDR3 DNA is TGTGCCAGCAGATCGCCAGGGTCCCAATCCTACGAGCAGTACTTC.

CDR3 bases: TGTGCCACCAGCCGGACCCGACAGGGTCTCTCTGGGGCCAACGTCCTGACTTTC. As protein: CATSRTRQGLSGANVLTF. The chain uses TRBV15 and TRBJ2-6; TRBD1 agrees at 7 bases. Trimming removed 5 bases from V and 0 bases from J; junction bases left unmatched: 10. Germline assignment: CDR1 LNHNV and CDR2 YYDKDF (reference sequence). The CDR3 is made up of 18 amino acids.

This sequence joins TRBV2 and TRBJ2-1, with D hard to call. Per germline, CDR1 SNHLY and CDR2 FYNNEI. CDR3 length equals 11 residues. V lost 8 bases to trimming and J lost 3 bases, with 5 bases between them. The CDR3 DNA sequence: TGTGCCAGCGAGGACTACAATGAGCAGTTCTTC. It yields the protein CASEDYNEQFF.